This passage covers 25 T cell receptor beta chains from one sample sequenced in a study of CD8+CD57+ T cells in acquired aplastic anemia. Sequencing was done on patients that had shown CD8+CD57+ cell expansion by flow cytometry. Profiling that covered TCR beta VDJ and CDR3 relied on genomic DNA as its template. TCRdb called the reads again in MiXCR, with one record for every CDR3 protein. The sample contains 300,000 or so distinct CDR3 sequences, approximately 58% of which appear only once. What was sequenced was sorted CD4+, CD8+, or CD8+CD57+ T cells (not recorded which) from PBMCs. The receptors come from a human donor with aplastic anemia.

V usage is TRBV2 and J usage is TRBJ2-6; D possibly matches TRBD1 or TRBD2 (5 bases each). The V and J ends lost 5 bases and 4 bases respectively, with 6 bases between them. The CDR3 sequence is 13 residues long. CDR1 is SNHLY, CDR2 FYNNEI, per germline. The CDR3 loop reads CASSRGGANVLTF. Here the CDR3 DNA reads TGTGCCAGCAGTCGGGGCGGGGCCAACGTCCTGACTTTC.

This clonotype has ten or more counts. The J gene is TRBJ2-5, the V gene TRBV5-1; 7 nucleotides line up with TRBD1. The CDR3 has 13 amino acids. Trimming removed 1 base from V and 3 bases from J; junction bases left unmatched: 0. Germline loops: CDR1 SGHRS, CDR2 YFSETQ. CDR3 loop: CASSLTGEETQYF. As DNA, the CDR3 is TGCGCCAGCAGCTTGACAGGGGAAGAGACCCAGTACTTC.

This chain connects TRBV24-1 to TRBJ2-5; TRBD2 might be the D (5 bases). CDR3 size: 15 residues. Trimming shortened V by 3 bases and J by 0 bases, and 10 bases separated the two germline ends. CDR1 is KGHDR and CDR2 is SFDVKD in the germline V gene. The CDR3 spells CATSDLTSNQETQYF. CDR3 DNA sequence: TGTGCCACCAGTGATCTAACTAGTAACCAAGAGACCCAGTACTTC.

This clonotype was detected only a few times. This chain joins TRBV11-1 and TRBJ2-1; 9 nucleotides match TRBD2. The CDR3 length is 18 residues. Germline assignment: CDR1 SGHAT and CDR2 FQDESV (reference sequence). V shed 3 bases and J 10 bases; nucleotides not matched to a gene: 19. The CDR3 protein is CASSFLLGLAGRSGEQFF. As DNA, the CDR3 is TGTGCCAGCAGCTTTCTTTTGGGGCTAGCGGGGCGCTCTGGGGAGCAGTTCTTC.

The chain recombines TRBV2 with TRBJ2-3; TRBD2 is a possible D gene (5 bases). The CDR3 runs to 15 residues. Looked up from germline, CDR1 is SNHLY and CDR2 is FYNNEI. Trimming cost V 7 bases and J 1 base, with 15 bases left between them. The chain's CDR3 is CASTLSLVGTDTQYF. The DNA of the CDR3 is TGTGCCAGCACGTTGTCACTAGTTGGCACAGATACGCAGTATTTT.

In this sample, this clonotype turned up many times. V usage is TRBV12-3 or TRBV12-4 and J usage is TRBJ2-3; D remains ambiguous. This CDR3 comprises 12 residues. Trimming took off 7 bases at V and 3 bases at J, with 8 bases between the two ends. Written as DNA, the CDR3 is TGTGCCAGCACGCTCGCGACAGATACGCAGTATTTT. It yields the protein CASTLATDTQYF.

This clonotype has at least ten counts. The chain carries TRBV6-6 and TRBJ2-7; D ambiguous. Deletions cut 0 bases from V and 0 bases from J, with 6 bases between. The CDR3 loop spans 14 amino acids. CDR1 MNHNY and CDR2 SVGAGI come from the germline V gene (reference sequence). The CDR3 region has the DNA TGTGCCAGCAGTTACTCTCAGACCTCCTACGAGCAGTACTTC. This codes for CASSYSQTSYEQYF.

Remarks on this clonotype: The conserved closing phenylalanine or tryptophan is absent in this CDR3, likely reflecting a read error. The genes are TRBV5-5 and TRBJ1-2; no clear D gene. Trimming removed 5 bases from V and 2 bases from J, with 10 bases in between. CDR1 and CDR2 from the germline V gene are SGHKS and YYEKEE (reference sequence). This CDR3 has 13 residues. CDR3 amino acids: CASRPGGNYGYTL. The CDR3 DNA is TGTGCCAGCAGACCAGGAGGGAACTATGGCTACACCTTG.

This clonotype was seen ten or more times. The rearrangement uses TRBV5-6 and TRBJ1-2; D ambiguous. The CDR3 runs to 13 residues. Germline CDR1 and CDR2: SGHDT and YYEEEE. V lost 2 bases to trimming and J lost 8 bases, with 13 bases between them. CDR3: CASSLMGSGGYTF. The CDR3 nucleotides read TGTGCCAGCAGCTTAATGGGGAGCGGCGGCTACACCTTC.

The chain employs TRBV14 and TRBJ2-1; D remains ambiguous. Trimming removed 2 bases from V and 10 bases from J, with 6 bases in between. The CDR3 totals 11 residues. Germline CDR1 is SGHDN and CDR2 is FVKESK. This CDR3 reads CASSQTAEQFF. The CDR3 DNA follows: TGTGCCAGCAGCCAAACGGCAGAGCAGTTCTTC.

V is TRBV25-1 and J is TRBJ2-7; D call uncertain. Per germline, CDR1 MGHDK and CDR2 SYGVNS. This CDR3 has 16 residues. V shed 4 bases and J shed 8 bases, with 24 bases lying between them. The CDR3 region is CASSATYRESPSKQYF. For the CDR3, the DNA is TGTGCCAGCAGTGCCACATATAGGGAATCACCGAGCAAGCAGTACTTC.

The chain joins TRBV19 to TRBJ1-2; no reliable D call. The CDR3 has 12 amino acids. Germline V gene sequence: CDR1 LNHDA, CDR2 SQIVND (reference sequence). V was cut by 3 bases and J by 11 bases, with 13 bases left in between. The CDR3 DNA is TGTGCCAGTAGTATGGCAGGACCCAAATACACCTTC. The encoded protein is CASSMAGPKYTF. The complete variable domain, with remaining parts taken from reference TRBV19 and TRBJ1-2, reads DGGITQSPKYLFRKEGQNVTLSCEQNLNHDAMYWYRQDPGQGLRLIYYSQIVNDFQKGDIAEGYSVSREKKESFPLTVTSAQKNPTAFYLCASSMAGPKYTFGSGTRLTVV.

CDR3 DNA: TGTGCCAGCAGCTTAGCGCGCTGGAGGCGGACCAGCTCCTACAATGAGCAGTTCTTC. It is translated as CASSLARWRRTSSYNEQFF. The chain employs TRBV11-1 and TRBJ2-1; tentative D call: TRBD2 (5 bases). The CDR3 length is 19 residues. CDR1 SGHAT and CDR2 FQDESV come from the germline V gene (reference sequence). Trimming removed 0 bases from V and 0 bases from J, with 18 bases in between.

The rearrangement uses TRBV7-6 and TRBJ2-7; 9 nucleotides align to TRBD1. With V trimmed by 4 bases and J by 1 base, 8 bases remained unmatched. CDR3 size: 16 residues. Per the germline V gene, CDR1 is SGHVS and CDR2 is FNYEAQ. CDR3 nucleotide sequence: TGTGCCAGCAGCTCCACCCCTGGACAGGGGTCCTACGAGCAGTACTTC. Amino acid sequence: CASSSTPGQGSYEQYF.

J is TRBJ2-2 and V is TRBV18; 9 bases match TRBD1. The CDR3 contains 15 residues. Germline CDR1 reads KGHSH; CDR2 reads LQKENI. The V and J ends lost 4 bases and 3 bases, in that order; junction bases with no gene match: 3. The CDR3 here is CASSQRTGDTGELFF. The CDR3 nucleotides read TGTGCCAGCTCACAACGGACAGGGGACACCGGGGAGCTGTTTTTT.

The gene calls are TRBV2 and TRBJ2-7; D not resolved. Trimming left V 7 bases short and J 1 base short, with 8 bases between. The CDR3 covers 12 residues. CDR1 and CDR2 from the germline V gene are SNHLY and FYNNEI. In DNA form, the CDR3 reads TGTGCCAGCACTTCAGCTTCCTACGAGCAGTACTTC. Translated, it gives CASTSASYEQYF.

The sample holds a few counts of this clonotype. This chain uses TRBV12-3 or TRBV12-4 with TRBJ1-2; 10 bases are shared with TRBD1. The CDR3 is made up of 16 amino acids. J was trimmed by 4 bases and V by 6 bases; bases with no gene match: 11. The CDR3 nucleotides are TGTGCCAGCAGCCCTGGAGAGACAGGGGGCAGCTATGGCTACACCTTC. It yields the protein CASSPGETGGSYGYTF.

Notes on this clonotype: This may arise from a read error, as a much more abundant clone is one base away. The chain links TRBV7-3 to TRBJ1-1; possible D gene TRBD1, 5 bases. In germline, CDR1 is SGHTA, CDR2 FQGTGA. V was shortened by 2 bases and J by 6 bases, with 10 bases between the two germline ends. There are 13 residues in the CDR3. This CDR3 reads CASSLGGEAEAFF. CDR3 nucleotides: TGTGCCAGCAGCTTAGGGGGAGAGGCTGAAGCTTTCTTT.

The gene calls are TRBV7-2 and TRBJ1-5; 9 positions match TRBD1. Germline lookup yields CDR1 SGHTA and CDR2 FQGNSA. With 5 bases clipped from V and 2 bases from J, the junction kept 13 bases outside the gene matches. The CDR3 is made up of 18 amino acids. CDR3 protein: CASSPVPGQGGGNQPQHF. The CDR3 region has the DNA TGTGCCAGCAGCCCGGTCCCGGGACAGGGAGGAGGCAATCAGCCCCAGCATTTT. The entire variable domain, with the rest obtained from reference TRBV7-2 and TRBJ1-5, is as follows: GAGVSQSPSNKVTEKGKDVELRCDPISGHTALYWYRQSLGQGLEFLIYFQGNSAPDKSGLPSDRFSAERTGGSVSTLTIQRTQQEDSAVYLCASSPVPGQGGGNQPQHFGDGTRLSIL.

V usage is TRBV20-1 and J usage is TRBJ1-2; D not resolved. From germline, CDR1 is DFQATT and CDR2 SNEGSKA (reference sequence). V dropped 0 bases and J dropped 2 bases, with 13 bases sitting between them. This CDR3 spans 15 amino acids. The CDR3 DNA follows: TGCAGTGCTAGAGACGGGTTACGAGTCAACTATGGCTACACCTTC. As protein: CSARDGLRVNYGYTF.

This clonotype has more than one count but fewer than ten. The chain links TRBV29-1 to TRBJ2-7, with unresolved D. Germline CDR1 is SQVTM and CDR2 is ANQGSEA. CDR3 length equals 11 residues. The germline V and J ends were trimmed by 4 bases and 0 bases, with 4 bases remaining between them. This chain's CDR3 is CSVGSSYEQYF. CDR3 coding DNA: TGCAGCGTTGGGAGCTCCTACGAGCAGTACTTC.

The chain couples TRBV9 to TRBJ1-2, with 7 bases that match TRBD1. V trimming: 5 bases; J trimming: 4 bases; junction bases outside the gene matches: 5. Germline V gene sequence: CDR1 SGDLS, CDR2 YYNGEE. This CDR3 region has 13 residues. This chain's CDR3 is CASRGGTGYGYTF. The CDR3, as DNA: TGTGCCAGCAGAGGGGGCACTGGCTATGGCTACACCTTC.

The chain couples TRBV7-6 to TRBJ2-3, with D uncertain. The V gene's germline CDR1 is SGHVS and CDR2 FNYEAQ. CDR3 length: 13 amino acids. The germline V and J ends were trimmed by 6 bases and 15 bases, with 22 bases remaining between them. CDR3 coding DNA: TGTGCCAGCAGAGGGTCGAACACAGATACGCTTTATTTT. This gives the protein CASRGSNTDTLYF.

The gene calls are TRBV7-9 and TRBJ1-4; 11 positions agree with TRBD1. The CDR3 runs 15 residues. Germline loops: CDR1 SEHNR, CDR2 FQNEAQ (reference sequence). V was pared by 5 bases and J by 7 bases, with 6 bases of the junction left unmatched. CDR3 DNA: TGTGCCAGCAGCCTTGGGACAGGGGGTGGTGAAAAACTGTTTTTT. Translation: CASSLGTGGGEKLFF.

This clonotype was observed a few times. This chain connects TRBV6-4 to TRBJ1-4, with 10 bases lining up with TRBD1. Germline values: CDR1 MRHNA, CDR2 SNTAGT. The length of the CDR3 is 20 residues. V shed 6 bases and J 6 bases; nucleotides not matched to a gene: 22. The CDR3 sequence: CASSEYTPDRGRDWDEKLFF. The CDR3 DNA is TGTGCCAGCAGCGAATATACTCCAGACAGGGGGCGTGATTGGGATGAAAAACTGTTTTTT.